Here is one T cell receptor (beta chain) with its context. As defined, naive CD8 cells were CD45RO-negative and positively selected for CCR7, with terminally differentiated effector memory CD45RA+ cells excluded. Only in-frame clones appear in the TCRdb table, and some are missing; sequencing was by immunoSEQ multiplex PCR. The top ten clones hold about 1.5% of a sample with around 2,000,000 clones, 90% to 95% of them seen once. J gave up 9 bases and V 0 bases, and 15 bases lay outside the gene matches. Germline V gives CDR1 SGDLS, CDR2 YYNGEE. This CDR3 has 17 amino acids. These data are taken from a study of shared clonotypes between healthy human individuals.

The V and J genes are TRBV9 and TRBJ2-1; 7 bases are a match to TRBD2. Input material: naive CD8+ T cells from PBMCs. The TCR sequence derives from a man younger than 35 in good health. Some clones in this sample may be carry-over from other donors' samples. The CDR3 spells CASSVGRSAYPSGEQFF. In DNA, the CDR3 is TGTGCCAGCAGCGTAGGTCGGTCGGCTTACCCTAGCGGTGAGCAGTTCTTC.